The 18 T cell receptor beta chains listed next were all sequenced from one sample in a study of shared T cell receptors in the human thymus. Assay used: immunoSEQ multiplex PCR; TCRdb lists only in-frame clones, some missing. The table includes 640,000 or so clones, around 87% detected once. This same sample was also part of a study on human thymus T cells.

Material for sequencing was thymocytes. The receptors were sampled from a boy in the first two years of life with a congenital heart defect.

V is TRBV2 and J is TRBJ2-7, with TRBD1 as a possible D gene (6 bases). This CDR3 has 14 residues. Germline loops: CDR1 SNHLY, CDR2 FYNNEI. The ends were cut back, 1 base at V and 3 bases at J, with 10 bases in the middle. The CDR3 DNA is TGTGCCAGCAGTGAAGGGACAGCGATCTACGAGCAGTACTTC. Its translation: CASSEGTAIYEQYF.

The chain combines TRBV11-3 with TRBJ2-3; 9 bases match TRBD2. The germline gives CDR1 SGHNT, CDR2 YENEEA. The CDR3 consists of 14 residues. J gave up 5 bases and V 7 bases, and 7 bases lay outside the gene matches. The CDR3 region is CASNGGGARDTQYF. DNA for the CDR3: TGTGCCAGCAATGGCGGGGGGGCAAGAGATACGCAGTATTTT.

The J gene is TRBJ1-4, the V gene TRBV20-1; D remains ambiguous. With 5 bases removed from V and 4 bases from J, the gap between germline ends came to 5 bases. Germline assignment: CDR1 DFQATT and CDR2 SNEGSKA (reference sequence). The CDR3 loop spans 11 amino acids. The CDR3 reads CSAPFNEKLFF. CDR3 nucleotides: TGCAGTGCTCCGTTTAATGAAAAACTGTTTTTT.

On this clone: A read error may produce the germline difference seen at one junction end. V and J are TRBV27 and TRBJ2-7; 14 positions agree with TRBD2. Germline V gene sequence: CDR1 MNHEY, CDR2 SMNVEV (reference sequence). This CDR3 region has 16 residues. CDR3 in amino acids: CASSSGLAGVPYEQCF. The CDR3 nucleotides are TGTGCCAGCAGTTCGGGACTAGCGGGAGTTCCCTACGAGCAGTGCTTC.

CDR3 residues: CASSKRTVPCAFLDEQFF. In nucleotides, the CDR3 is TGTGCCAGCAGCAAGAGGACAGTCCCGTGTGCCTTTCTGGATGAGCAGTTCTTC. The rearrangement links TRBV11-1 to TRBJ2-1, with D maybe TRBD1 (6 bases). Trimming removed 5 bases at V and 8 bases at J, with 28 bases between. Germline CDR1 SGHAT, CDR2 FQDESV (reference sequence). This CDR3 has 18 amino acids.

This clone has only one observation. This chain joins TRBV28 and TRBJ1-2; D not certain. The CDR3 length is 14 residues. From germline, CDR1 is MDHEN and CDR2 SYDVKM. Trimming removed 4 bases from V and 8 bases from J, with 17 bases in between. The CDR3: CASSSSDGDWGYTF. CDR3 nucleotide sequence: TGTGCCAGCAGTTCCTCTGACGGGGATTGGGGCTACACCTTC.

This clone was seen a single time. This chain joins TRBV6-5 and TRBJ1-1; 8 bases map to TRBD1. Germline loops: CDR1 MNHEY, CDR2 SVGAGI. J was trimmed by 8 bases and V by 2 bases; bases with no gene match: 13. CDR3 size: 16 residues. The CDR3 loop is CASSYATPGTGVEAFF. Here the CDR3 DNA reads TGTGCCAGCAGTTACGCAACCCCCGGGACAGGTGTCGAAGCTTTCTTT.

The chain couples TRBV5-1 to TRBJ2-3; TRBD2 matches 10 bases. Trimming cost V 1 base and J 0 bases; bases outside gene matches: 8. This CDR3 is built from 18 residues. Germline V gene lookup returns CDR1 SGHRS and CDR2 YFSETQ. The CDR3 is CASSLTYTSGVSTDTQYF. CDR3 nucleotides: TGCGCCAGCAGCTTGACCTATACTAGCGGGGTTAGCACAGATACGCAGTATTTT.

The chain couples TRBV9 to TRBJ2-6; D gene unclear. V lost 0 bases to trimming and J lost 3 bases, with 4 bases between them. Germline values: CDR1 SGDLS, CDR2 YYNGEE. The CDR3 sequence is 14 residues long. This CDR3 reads CASSVAFGANVLTF. The CDR3 DNA reads as TGTGCCAGCAGCGTAGCGTTTGGGGCCAACGTCCTGACTTTC.

The chain couples TRBV5-8 to TRBJ2-1; 7 bases map to TRBD1. The CDR3 length is 14 residues. The germline gives CDR1 SGHTS, CDR2 YDEGEE. J was trimmed by 8 bases and V by 6 bases; bases with no gene match: 11. The CDR3, as DNA: TGTGCCAGCAATACCGGGACAGCCCTCGATGAGCAGTTCTTC. Its translation is CASNTGTALDEQFF.

The rearrangement uses TRBV6-6 and TRBJ2-7, with 7 positions matching TRBD1. Germline CDR1 and CDR2: MNHNY and SVGAGI (reference sequence). This CDR3 has 14 amino acids. With 6 bases clipped from V and 3 bases from J, the junction kept 8 bases outside the gene matches. Here the CDR3 reads CASSKPGQCYEQYF. CDR3 DNA: TGTGCCAGCAGCAAACCGGGACAGTGCTACGAGCAGTACTTC.

This chain uses TRBV28 with TRBJ2-7; a possible D gene is TRBD1 (6 bases). The CDR3 is made up of 17 amino acids. The germline CDR1 and CDR2 sequences are MDHEN and SYDVKM. The V gene lost 3 bases and the J gene lost 3 bases, with 21 bases spanning the gap. CDR3 region: CASSFPPTYGQRYEQYF. In DNA form, the CDR3 reads TGTGCCAGCAGTTTCCCTCCTACTTATGGACAGCGCTACGAGCAGTACTTC.

V gene TRBV5-6 combines with J gene TRBJ1-4, with 11 bases matching TRBD1. This CDR3 contains 18 residues. J gave up 3 bases and V 4 bases, and 11 bases lay outside the gene matches. CDR1 SGHDT and CDR2 YYEEEE come from the germline V gene. This CDR3 is CASSLRDRGTGANEKLFF. As DNA, the CDR3 is TGTGCCAGCAGCCTCCGGGACAGGGGGACAGGAGCTAATGAAAAACTGTTTTTT. Filled out from reference TRBV5-6 and TRBJ1-4, the complete variable domain reads DAGVTQSPTHLIKTRGQQVTLRCSPKSGHDTVSWYQQALGQGPQFIFQYYEEEERQRGNFPDRFSGHQFPNYSSELNVNALLLGDSALYLCASSLRDRGTGANEKLFFGSGTQLSVL.

The chain is built from TRBV2 and TRBJ2-5; TRBD2 matches 11 bases. Germline assignment: CDR1 SNHLY and CDR2 FYNNEI. The CDR3 totals 13 residues. The J segment lost 7 bases and the V segment lost 10 bases, leaving 8 bases of the junction unmatched. CDR3 nucleotide sequence: TGTGCCACCAAGAGACTAGCGGGAAGGACCCAGTACTTC. This encodes CATKRLAGRTQYF.

This chain joins TRBV5-1 and TRBJ1-1; D possibly corresponds to TRBD1 (5 bases). The length of the CDR3 is 13 residues. The V gene lost 4 bases and the J gene lost 3 bases, with 10 bases spanning the gap. Germline CDR1 is SGHRS and CDR2 is YFSETQ. As DNA, the CDR3 is TGCGCCAGCAGCGGCAGGGATCACACTGAAGCTTTCTTT. It is translated as CASSGRDHTEAFF.

This clone showed up just once. This chain connects TRBV25-1 to TRBJ1-6; D may be TRBD1 (5 bases). The CDR3 spans 16 residues. V dropped 2 bases and J dropped 6 bases, with 14 bases sitting between them. Germline-derived CDR1 and CDR2 are MGHDK and SYGVNS. In nucleotides, the CDR3 is TGTGCCAGCAGTGAACCGACCAGGGAACCTAATTCACCCCTCCACTTT. It encodes CASSEPTREPNSPLHF. The whole variable domain, remainder taken from reference TRBV25-1 and TRBJ1-6, is EADIYQTPRYLVIGTGKKITLECSQTMGHDKMYWYQQDPGMELHLIHYSYGVNSTEKGDLSSESTVSRIRTEHFPLTLESARPSHTSQYLCASSEPTREPNSPLHFGNGTRLTVT.

The rearrangement links TRBV27 to TRBJ2-3, with 8 bases lining up with TRBD2. V was clipped by 6 bases and J by 3 bases; unmatched bases: 8. This CDR3 is built from 15 residues. The germline V gene encodes CDR1 MNHEY and CDR2 SMNVEV (reference sequence). The CDR3: CASSPGPGGTDTQYF. In DNA, the CDR3 is TGTGCCAGCAGCCCAGGTCCGGGGGGGACAGATACGCAGTATTTT.

This sequence joins TRBV5-6 and TRBJ2-7; 11 bases match TRBD2. The germline V gene has CDR1 SGHDT and CDR2 YYEEEE. The CDR3 runs to 19 residues. V dropped 4 bases and J dropped 6; count of bases not matched to a gene: 21. CDR3: CASSPPRLAGNAGVCEQYF. The CDR3 region has the DNA TGTGCCAGCAGCCCACCTAGACTAGCGGGGAACGCAGGGGTCTGCGAGCAGTACTTC.